This record covers a single T cell receptor (beta chain). The data stem from a study of monozygotic twins with inflammatory bowel disease. TCRdb reprocessed the 5' RACE reads and keeps a single row for each CDR3 protein, giving no DNA. The record lists roughly 160,000 distinct CDR3 sequences, of which the ten most abundant hold roughly 2.3%. The CDR3 has 16 amino acids. The germline gives CDR1 KGHSH, CDR2 LQKENI. The specimen sequenced was blood. This chain connects TRBV18 to TRBJ2-7; the TCRdb call, TRBD1, lacks DNA for checking. The receptor was derived from a human donor with ulcerative colitis or Crohn's disease, or a healthy co-twin of an affected twin (not recorded which). The CDR3 loop is CASSLPGGDSAYEQYF.